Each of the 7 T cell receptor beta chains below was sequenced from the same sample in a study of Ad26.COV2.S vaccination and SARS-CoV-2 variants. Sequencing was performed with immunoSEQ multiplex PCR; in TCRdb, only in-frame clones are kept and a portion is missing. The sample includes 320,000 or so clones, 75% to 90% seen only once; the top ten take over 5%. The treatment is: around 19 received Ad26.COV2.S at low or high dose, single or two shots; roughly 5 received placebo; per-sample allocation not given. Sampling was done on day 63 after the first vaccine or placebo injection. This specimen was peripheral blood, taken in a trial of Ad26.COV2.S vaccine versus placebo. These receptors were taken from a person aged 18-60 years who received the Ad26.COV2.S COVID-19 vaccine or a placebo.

The chain's CDR3 is CASSEGVWTGELFF. The CDR3, as DNA: TGCGCCAGCAGTGAGGGGGTCTGGACCGGGGAGCTGTTTTTT. The V call is TRBV10-1, the J call TRBJ2-2; D gene uncertain. CDR3 length: 14 amino acids. Trimming removed 2 bases at V and 5 bases at J, with 9 bases between. Germline CDR1 and CDR2: WNHNN and SYGVQD (reference sequence).

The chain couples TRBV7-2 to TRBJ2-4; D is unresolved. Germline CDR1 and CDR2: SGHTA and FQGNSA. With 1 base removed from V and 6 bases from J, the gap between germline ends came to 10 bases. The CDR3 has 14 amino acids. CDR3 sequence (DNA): TGTGCCAGCAGCTTAGGTCCGGAGCTAAACATTCAGTACTTC. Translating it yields CASSLGPELNIQYF.

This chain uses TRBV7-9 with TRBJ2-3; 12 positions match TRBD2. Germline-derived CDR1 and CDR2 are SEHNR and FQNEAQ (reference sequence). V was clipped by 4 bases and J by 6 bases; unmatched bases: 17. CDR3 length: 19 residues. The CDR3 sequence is CASSSPPNLAGGPADTQYF. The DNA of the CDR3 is TGTGCCAGCAGCTCCCCACCCAACCTAGCGGGAGGGCCAGCGGATACGCAGTATTTT. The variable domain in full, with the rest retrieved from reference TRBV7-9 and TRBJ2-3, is DTGVSQNPRHKITKRGQNVTFRCDPISEHNRLYWYRQTLGQGPEFLTYFQNEAQLEKSRLLSDRFSAERPKGSFSTLEIQRTEQGDSAMYLCASSSPPNLAGGPADTQYFGPGTRLTVL.

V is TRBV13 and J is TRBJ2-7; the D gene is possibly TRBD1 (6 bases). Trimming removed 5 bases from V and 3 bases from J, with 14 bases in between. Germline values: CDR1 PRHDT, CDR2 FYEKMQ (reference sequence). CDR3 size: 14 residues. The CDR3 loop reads CASSTSDRHYEQYV. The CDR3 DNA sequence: TGTGCCAGCAGCACCTCAGACAGGCACTACGAGCAGTACGTC.

CDR3 sequence (DNA): TGTGCCAGCTCACGACTGCCTCCAGGTGCAGAGACAGGGGAAAAACTGTTTTTT. It translates to CASSRLPPGAETGEKLFF. The rearrangement uses TRBV18 and TRBJ1-4; 7 bases are a match to TRBD1. Germline V gene data show CDR1 as KGHSH and CDR2 as LQKENI. The V segment lost 4 bases and the J segment 8 bases; nucleotides outside the gene matches: 19. The CDR3 is 18 residues long. The variable domain in full, with the rest retrieved from reference TRBV18 and TRBJ1-4, is NAGVMQNPRHLVRRRGQEARLRCSPMKGHSHVYWYRQLPEEGLKFMVYLQKENIIDESGMPKERFSAEFPKEGPSILRIQQVVRGDSAAYFCASSRLPPGAETGEKLFFGSGTQLSVL.

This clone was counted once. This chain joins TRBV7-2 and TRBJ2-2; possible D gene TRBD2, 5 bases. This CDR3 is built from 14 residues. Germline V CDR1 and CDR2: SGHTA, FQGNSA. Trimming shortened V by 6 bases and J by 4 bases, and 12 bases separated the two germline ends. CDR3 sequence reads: CASRQLGSTGELFF. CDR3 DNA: TGTGCCAGCAGACAATTAGGGAGCACCGGGGAGCTGTTTTTT.

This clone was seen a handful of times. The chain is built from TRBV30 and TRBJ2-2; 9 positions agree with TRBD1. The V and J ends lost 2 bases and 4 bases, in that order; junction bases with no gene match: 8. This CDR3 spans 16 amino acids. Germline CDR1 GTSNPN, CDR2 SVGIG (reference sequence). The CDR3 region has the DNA TGTGCCTGGAGTACCCCGGACAGGGGCCCCACCGGGGAGCTGTTTTTT. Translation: CAWSTPDRGPTGELFF.